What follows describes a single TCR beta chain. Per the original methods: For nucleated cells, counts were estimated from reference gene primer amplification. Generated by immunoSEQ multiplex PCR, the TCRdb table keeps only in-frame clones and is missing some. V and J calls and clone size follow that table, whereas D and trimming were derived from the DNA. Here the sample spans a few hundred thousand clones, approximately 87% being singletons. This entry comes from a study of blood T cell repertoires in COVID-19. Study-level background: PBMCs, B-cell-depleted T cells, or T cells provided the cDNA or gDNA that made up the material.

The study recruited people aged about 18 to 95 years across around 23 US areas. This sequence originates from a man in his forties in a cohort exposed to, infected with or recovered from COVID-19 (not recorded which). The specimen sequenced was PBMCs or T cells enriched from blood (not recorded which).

CDR3: CASSLVTLAGADTQYF. The CDR3 bases are TGTGCCAGCAGCTTAGTGACACTAGCGGGTGCAGATACGCAGTATTTT. V and J are TRBV7-6 and TRBJ2-3; 9 bases are shared with TRBD2. The CDR3 covers 16 residues. Germline loops: CDR1 SGHVS, CDR2 FNYEAQ. The V and J ends lost 1 base and 4 bases, in that order; junction bases with no gene match: 6.